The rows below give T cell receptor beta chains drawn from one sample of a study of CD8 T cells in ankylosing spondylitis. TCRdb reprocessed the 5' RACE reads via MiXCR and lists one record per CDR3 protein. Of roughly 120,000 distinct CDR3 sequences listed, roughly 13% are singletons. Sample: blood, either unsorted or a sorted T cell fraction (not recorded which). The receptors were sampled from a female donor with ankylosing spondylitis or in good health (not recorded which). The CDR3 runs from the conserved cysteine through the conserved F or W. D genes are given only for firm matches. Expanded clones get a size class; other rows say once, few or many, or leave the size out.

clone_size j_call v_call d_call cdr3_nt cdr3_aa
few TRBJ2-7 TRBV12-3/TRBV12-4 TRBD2 TGTGCCAGCAGCCGGACTAGCGGGGAATCCTACGAGCAGTACTTC CASSRTSGESYEQYF
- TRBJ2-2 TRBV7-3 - TGTGCCAGCAGCCCGAGAGGCGGGGAGCTGTTTTTT CASSPRGGELFF
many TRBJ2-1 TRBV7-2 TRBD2 TGTGCCAGCAGCCCTTCTGGGGCGGGGGGTCAAGGGGTGCAGTTCTTC CASSPSGAGGQGVQFF
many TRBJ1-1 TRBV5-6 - TGTGCCAGCACCTGGAGGGAGGTGAACACTGAAGCTTTCTTT CASTWREVNTEAFF
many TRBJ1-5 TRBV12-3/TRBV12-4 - TGTGCCAGCAGGCCTAACTGGGGTGGGAATCAGCCCCAGCATTTT CASRPNWGGNQPQHF
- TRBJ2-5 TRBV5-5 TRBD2 TGTGCCCGCAGTAGCGGGGGGATCCAAGAGACCCAGTACTTC CARSSGGIQETQYF
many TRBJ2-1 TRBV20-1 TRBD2 TGCAGTGCTAGAACTAGCGGAGGCGGGTCCTACAATGAGCAGTTCTTC CSARTSGGGSYNEQFF
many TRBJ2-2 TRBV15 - TGTGCCACCAGCTTTGTGGGGGAGCTGTTTTTT CATSFVGELFF
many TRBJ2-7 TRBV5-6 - TGTGCCAGCAGCTTTCAGAAACTAGCCTCCTACGAGCAGTACTTC CASSFQKLASYEQYF
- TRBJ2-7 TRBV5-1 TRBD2 TGCGCCAGCAGGGTACTAGCGGGGTCCTCCTACGAGCAGTACTTC CASRVLAGSSYEQYF
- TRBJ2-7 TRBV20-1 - TGCAGTGCTAGAGTGGGCACTCGGACGGGAGCCTACGAGCAGTACTTC CSARVGTRTGAYEQYF
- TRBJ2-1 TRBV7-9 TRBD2 TGTGCCAGCAGCTTAGCGTACCTAGCGGGGGGGCGCAGTGAGCAGTTCTTC CASSLAYLAGGRSEQFF
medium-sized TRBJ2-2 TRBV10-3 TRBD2 TGTGCCATCAGAACCGGGACTAGCGCACCCCACGCCGGGGAGCTGTTTTTT CAIRTGTSAPHAGELFF
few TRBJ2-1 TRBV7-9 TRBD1 TGTGCCAGCAGCCCGCGGGACAGGGGTAACAATGAGCAGTTCTTC CASSPRDRGNNEQFF
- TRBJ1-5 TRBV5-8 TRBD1 TGTACCAGCAGCTTGGTTGCAGGGGGCGGTCAGCCCCAGCATTTT CTSSLVAGGGQPQHF
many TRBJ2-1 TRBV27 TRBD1 TGTGCCAGCAGTCTATATGAACGTAACAGGGGGAACGCGCGTTTCTACAATGAGCAGTTCTTC CASSLYERNRGNARFYNEQFF
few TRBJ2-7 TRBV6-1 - TGTGCCAGCAGTCCCCCAGTACCCTACGAGCAGTACTTC CASSPPVPYEQYF
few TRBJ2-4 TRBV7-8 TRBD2 TGTGCCAGCAGCTTAGGACGACTAGCGGTAAAAAACATTCAGTACTTC CASSLGRLAVKNIQYF
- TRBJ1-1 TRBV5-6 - TGTGCCAGCAGCTTGCGTAAGGGGTTCAACACTGAAGCTTTCTTT CASSLRKGFNTEAFF
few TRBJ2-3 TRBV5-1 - TGCGCCAGCAGCTTGGCCACGGCACCTGATACGCAGTATTTT CASSLATAPDTQYF
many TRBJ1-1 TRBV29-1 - TGCAGCGTTGAGTCAGGGGACACTGAAGCTTTCTTT CSVESGDTEAFF
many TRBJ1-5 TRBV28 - TGTGCCATCTCTAACTACAGATATAGCAATCAGCCCCAGCATTTT CAISNYRYSNQPQHF
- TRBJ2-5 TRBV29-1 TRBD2 TGCAGCGTTGTCCGGACTAGCGGGAGAGTAGAGACCCAGTACTTC CSVVRTSGRVETQYF
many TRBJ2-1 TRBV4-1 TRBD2 TGCGCCAGCAGCCAAGGACCCCCAAGCGGGAGTACGTCCTACAATGAGCAGTTCTTC CASSQGPPSGSTSYNEQFF
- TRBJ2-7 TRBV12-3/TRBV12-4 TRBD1 TGTGCCAGCAAGAGATCCGGGACAGATCTCAACGAGCAGTACTTC CASKRSGTDLNEQYF
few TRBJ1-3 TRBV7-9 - TGTGCCAGCAGCTCCTCAATGGGGCCTGGAAACACCATATATTTT CASSSSMGPGNTIYF